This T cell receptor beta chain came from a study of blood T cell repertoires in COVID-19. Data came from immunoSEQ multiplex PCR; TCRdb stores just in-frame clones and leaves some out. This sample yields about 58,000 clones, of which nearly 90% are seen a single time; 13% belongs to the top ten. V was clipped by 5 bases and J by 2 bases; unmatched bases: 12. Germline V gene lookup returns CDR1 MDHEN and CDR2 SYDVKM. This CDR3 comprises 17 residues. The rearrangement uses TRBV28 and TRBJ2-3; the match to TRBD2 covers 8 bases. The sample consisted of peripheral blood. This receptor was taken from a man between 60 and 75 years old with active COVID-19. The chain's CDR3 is CASSPLLAGYDTDTQYF. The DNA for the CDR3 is TGTGCCAGCAGTCCCCTGTTAGCGGGGTATGACACAGATACGCAGTATTTT.